The clone carrying this T cell receptor beta chain has more than one count but fewer than ten. The sample is drawn from a study of blood T cell repertoires in COVID-19. The CDR3 sequence is 12 residues long. CDR1 and CDR2 (germline): LGHNA, YNFKEQ. V was cut by 1 base and J by 2 bases, with 2 bases left in between. Assay used: immunoSEQ multiplex PCR; TCRdb lists only in-frame clones, some missing. Counted here are about 68,000 clones, 75% to 85% occurring once; the ten biggest clones make up 20% to 25%. The chain carries TRBV4-2 and TRBJ1-2; no firm D call. The TCR originated in a man aged 50 to 60 with acute or convalescent COVID-19. Sequencing input: peripheral blood. This CDR3 is CASSQANYGYTF. In nucleotides, the CDR3 is TGTGCCAGCAGCCAAGCGAACTATGGCTACACCTTC.